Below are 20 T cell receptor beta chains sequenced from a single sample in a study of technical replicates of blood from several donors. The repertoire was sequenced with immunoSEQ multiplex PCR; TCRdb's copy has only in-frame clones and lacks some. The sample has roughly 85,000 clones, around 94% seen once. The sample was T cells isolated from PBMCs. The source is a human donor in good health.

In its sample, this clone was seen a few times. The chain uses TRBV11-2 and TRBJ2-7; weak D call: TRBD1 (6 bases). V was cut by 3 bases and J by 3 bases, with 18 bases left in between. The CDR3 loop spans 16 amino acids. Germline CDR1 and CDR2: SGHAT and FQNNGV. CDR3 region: CASSFAVGAISYEQYF. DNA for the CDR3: TGTGCCAGCAGCTTCGCAGTGGGGGCGATAAGCTACGAGCAGTACTTC.

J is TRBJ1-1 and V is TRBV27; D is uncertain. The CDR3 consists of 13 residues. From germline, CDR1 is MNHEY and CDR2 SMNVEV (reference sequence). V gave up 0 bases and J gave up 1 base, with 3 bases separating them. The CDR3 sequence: CASSLSRNTEAFF. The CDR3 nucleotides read TGTGCCAGCAGTTTATCGAGGAACACTGAAGCTTTCTTT.

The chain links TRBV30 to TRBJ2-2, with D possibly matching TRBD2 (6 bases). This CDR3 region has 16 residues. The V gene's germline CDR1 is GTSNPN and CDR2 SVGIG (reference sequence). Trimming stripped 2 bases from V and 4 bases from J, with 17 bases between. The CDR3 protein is CAWSPLGGMGTGELFF. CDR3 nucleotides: TGTGCCTGGAGTCCCCTGGGGGGAATGGGCACCGGGGAGCTGTTTTTT.

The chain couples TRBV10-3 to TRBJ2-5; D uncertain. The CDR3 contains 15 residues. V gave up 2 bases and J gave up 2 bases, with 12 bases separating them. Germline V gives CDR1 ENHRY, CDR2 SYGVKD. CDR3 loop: CAISEPTVGQETQYF. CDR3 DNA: TGTGCCATCAGTGAGCCCACAGTGGGTCAAGAGACCCAGTACTTC.

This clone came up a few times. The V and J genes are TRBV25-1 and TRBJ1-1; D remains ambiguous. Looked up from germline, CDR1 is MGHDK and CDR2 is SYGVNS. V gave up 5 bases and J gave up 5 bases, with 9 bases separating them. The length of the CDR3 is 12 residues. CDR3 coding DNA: TGTGCCAGCAGTATTGAACGGACTGAAGCTTTCTTT. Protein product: CASSIERTEAFF.

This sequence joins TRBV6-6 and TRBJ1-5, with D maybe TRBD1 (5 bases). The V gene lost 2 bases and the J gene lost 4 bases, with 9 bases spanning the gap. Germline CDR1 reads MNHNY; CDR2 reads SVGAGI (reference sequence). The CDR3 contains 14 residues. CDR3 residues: CASSYDRTNQPQHF. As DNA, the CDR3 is TGTGCCAGCAGTTACGACAGAACTAATCAGCCCCAGCATTTT.

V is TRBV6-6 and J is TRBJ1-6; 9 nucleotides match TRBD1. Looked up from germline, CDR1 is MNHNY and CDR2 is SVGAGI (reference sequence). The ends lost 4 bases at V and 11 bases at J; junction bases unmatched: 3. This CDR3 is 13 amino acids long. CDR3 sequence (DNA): TGTGCCAGCAGTTCGACAGGGGGTCCACCCCTCCACTTT. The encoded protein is CASSSTGGPPLHF.

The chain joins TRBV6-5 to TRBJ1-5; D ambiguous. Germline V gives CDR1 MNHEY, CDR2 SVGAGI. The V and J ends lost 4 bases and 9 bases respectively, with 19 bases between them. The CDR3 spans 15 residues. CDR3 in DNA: TGTGCCAGCAGTTCCCCGGCGCCGAGGTATGGGCCCCAGCATTTT. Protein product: CASSSPAPRYGPQHF.

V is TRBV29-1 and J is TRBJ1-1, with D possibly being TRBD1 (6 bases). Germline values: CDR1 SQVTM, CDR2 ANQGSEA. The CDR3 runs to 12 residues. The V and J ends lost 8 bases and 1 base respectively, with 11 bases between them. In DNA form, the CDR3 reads TGCAGCACCGGACAGCGGAACACTGAAGCTTTCTTT. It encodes CSTGQRNTEAFF. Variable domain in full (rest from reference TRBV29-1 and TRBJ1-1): SAVISQKPSRDICQRGTSLTIQCQVDSQVTMMFWYRQQPGQSLTLIATANQGSEATYESGFVIDKFPISRPNLTFSTLTVSNMSPEDSSIYLCSTGQRNTEAFFGQGTRLTVV.

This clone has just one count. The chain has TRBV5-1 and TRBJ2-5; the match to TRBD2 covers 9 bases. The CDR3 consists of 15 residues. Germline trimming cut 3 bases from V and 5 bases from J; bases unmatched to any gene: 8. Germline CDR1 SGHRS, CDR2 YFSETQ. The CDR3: CASSSNQREAETQYF. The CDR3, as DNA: TGCGCCAGCAGCTCCAACCAGCGGGAGGCGGAGACCCAGTACTTC.

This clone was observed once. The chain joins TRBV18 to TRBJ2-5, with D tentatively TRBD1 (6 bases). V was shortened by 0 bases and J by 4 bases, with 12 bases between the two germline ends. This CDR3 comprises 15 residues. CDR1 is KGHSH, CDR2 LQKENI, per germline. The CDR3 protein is CASSPPLQQGETQYF. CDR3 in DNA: TGTGCCAGCTCACCACCACTCCAACAGGGAGAGACCCAGTACTTC.

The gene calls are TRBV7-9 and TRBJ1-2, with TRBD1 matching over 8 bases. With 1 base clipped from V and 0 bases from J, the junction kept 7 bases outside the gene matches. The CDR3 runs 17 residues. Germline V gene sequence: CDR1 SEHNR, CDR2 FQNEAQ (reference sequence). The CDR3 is CASSLGPGGPPNYGYTF. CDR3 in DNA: TGTGCCAGCAGCTTAGGACCAGGGGGCCCCCCTAACTATGGCTACACCTTC. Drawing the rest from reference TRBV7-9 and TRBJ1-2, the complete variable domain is DTGVSQNPRHKITKRGQNVTFRCDPISEHNRLYWYRQTLGQGPEFLTYFQNEAQLEKSRLLSDRFSAERPKGSFSTLEIQRTEQGDSAMYLCASSLGPGGPPNYGYTFGSGTRLTVV.

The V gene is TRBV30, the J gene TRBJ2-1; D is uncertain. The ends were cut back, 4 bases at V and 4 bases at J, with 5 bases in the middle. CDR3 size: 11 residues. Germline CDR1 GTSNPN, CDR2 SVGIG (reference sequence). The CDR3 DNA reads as TGTGCCTGGATTTCGTACAATGAGCAGTTCTTC. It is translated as CAWISYNEQFF.

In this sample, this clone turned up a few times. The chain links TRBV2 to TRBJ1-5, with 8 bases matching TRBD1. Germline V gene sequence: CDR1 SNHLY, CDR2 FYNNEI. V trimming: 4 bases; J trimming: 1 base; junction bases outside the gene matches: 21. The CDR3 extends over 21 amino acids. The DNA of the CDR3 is TGTGCCAGCAGTGTTTGGGTTTCCGGGACAGGCCAATTCCGAAGCAATCAGCCCCAGCATTTT. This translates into CASSVWVSGTGQFRSNQPQHF.

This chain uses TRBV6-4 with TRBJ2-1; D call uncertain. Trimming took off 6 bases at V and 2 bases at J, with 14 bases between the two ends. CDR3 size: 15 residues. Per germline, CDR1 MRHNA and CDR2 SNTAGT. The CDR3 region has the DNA TGTGCCAGCAGATTCCAGGTGTCTCCCTACAATGAGCAGTTCTTC. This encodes CASRFQVSPYNEQFF.

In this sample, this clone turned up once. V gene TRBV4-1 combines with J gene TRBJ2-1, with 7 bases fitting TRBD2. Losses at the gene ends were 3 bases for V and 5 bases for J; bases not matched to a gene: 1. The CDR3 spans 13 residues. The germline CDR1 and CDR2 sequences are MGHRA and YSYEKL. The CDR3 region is CASSQREHNEQFF. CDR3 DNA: TGCGCCAGCAGCCAGCGGGAGCACAATGAGCAGTTCTTC.

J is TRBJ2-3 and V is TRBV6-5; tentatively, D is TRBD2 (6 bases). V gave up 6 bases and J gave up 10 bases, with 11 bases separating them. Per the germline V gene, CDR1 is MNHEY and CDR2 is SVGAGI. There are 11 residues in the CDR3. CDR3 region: CASRTGEAQYF. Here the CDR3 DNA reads TGTGCCAGCAGGACGGGAGAGGCGCAGTATTTT.

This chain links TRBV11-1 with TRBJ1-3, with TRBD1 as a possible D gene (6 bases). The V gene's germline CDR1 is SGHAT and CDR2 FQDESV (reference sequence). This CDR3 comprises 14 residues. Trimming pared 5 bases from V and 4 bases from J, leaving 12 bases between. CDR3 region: CASSGGQIGNTIYF. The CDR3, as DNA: TGTGCCAGCAGCGGCGGACAGATCGGAAACACCATATATTTT.

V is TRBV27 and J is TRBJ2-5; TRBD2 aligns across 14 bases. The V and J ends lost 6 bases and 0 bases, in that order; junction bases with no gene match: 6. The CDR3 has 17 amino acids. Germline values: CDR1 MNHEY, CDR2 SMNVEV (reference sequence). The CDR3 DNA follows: TGTGCCAGCAGCGGACTAGCGGGGGGATCGTACCAAGAGACCCAGTACTTC. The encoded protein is CASSGLAGGSYQETQYF.

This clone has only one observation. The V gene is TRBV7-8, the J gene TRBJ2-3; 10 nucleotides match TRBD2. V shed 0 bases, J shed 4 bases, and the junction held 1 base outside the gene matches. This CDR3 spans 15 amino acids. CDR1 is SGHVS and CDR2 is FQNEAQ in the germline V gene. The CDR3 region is CASSLAAGGPDTQYF. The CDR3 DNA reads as TGTGCCAGCAGCTTAGCAGCGGGGGGGCCAGATACGCAGTATTTT.